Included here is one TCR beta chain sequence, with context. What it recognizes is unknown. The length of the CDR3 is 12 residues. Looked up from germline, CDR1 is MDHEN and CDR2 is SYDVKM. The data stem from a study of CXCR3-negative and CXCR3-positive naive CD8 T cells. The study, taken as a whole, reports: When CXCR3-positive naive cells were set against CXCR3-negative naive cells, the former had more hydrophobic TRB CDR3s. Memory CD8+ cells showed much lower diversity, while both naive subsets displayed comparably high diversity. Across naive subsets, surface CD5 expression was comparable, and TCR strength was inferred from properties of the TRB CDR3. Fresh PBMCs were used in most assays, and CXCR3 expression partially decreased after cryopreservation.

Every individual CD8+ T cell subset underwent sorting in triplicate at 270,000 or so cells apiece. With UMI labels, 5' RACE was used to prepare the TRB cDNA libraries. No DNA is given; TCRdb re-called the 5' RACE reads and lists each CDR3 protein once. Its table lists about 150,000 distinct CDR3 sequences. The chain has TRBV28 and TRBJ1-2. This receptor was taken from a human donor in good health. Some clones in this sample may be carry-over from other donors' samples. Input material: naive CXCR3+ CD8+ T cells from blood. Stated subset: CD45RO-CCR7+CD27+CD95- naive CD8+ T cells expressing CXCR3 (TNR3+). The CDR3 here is CASSLQISGYTF.